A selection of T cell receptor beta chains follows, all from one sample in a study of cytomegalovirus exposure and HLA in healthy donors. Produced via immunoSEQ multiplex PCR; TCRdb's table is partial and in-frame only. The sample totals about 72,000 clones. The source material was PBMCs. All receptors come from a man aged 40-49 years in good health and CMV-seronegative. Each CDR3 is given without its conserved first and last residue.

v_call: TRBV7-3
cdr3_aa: ASSLTRTGGNNEQF

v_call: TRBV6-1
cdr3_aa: ASSTRDRGNQPQH

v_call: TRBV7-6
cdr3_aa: ASSLVAQASTYEQY

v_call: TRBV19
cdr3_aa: ASSITVDNEKLF

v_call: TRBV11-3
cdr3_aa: ASSLDGTSDATDTQY

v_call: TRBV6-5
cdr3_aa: ASSYSGRGGQETQY

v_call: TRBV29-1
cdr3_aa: SGPAGGIPDTQY

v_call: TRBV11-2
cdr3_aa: ASSPGGWQEQF

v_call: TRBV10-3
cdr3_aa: AISESRTGIATEAF

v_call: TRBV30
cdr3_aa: AWSSPGGRAF